This TCR beta chain was found in a study of blood T cell repertoires in COVID-19. Turning to the study itself: Researchers got acute and convalescent COVID-19 samples from the United States, Italy and Spain. The analysed material was cDNA or gDNA that came from T cells, B-cell-depleted T cells, or PBMCs.

Only in-frame clones appear in the TCRdb table, and some are missing; sequencing was by immunoSEQ multiplex PCR. The table shows roughly 190,000 clones, with roughly 81% occurring only once. The CDR3 is 13 residues long. Trimming pared 2 bases from V and 1 base from J, leaving 8 bases between. The germline CDR1 and CDR2 sequences are GTSNPN and SVGIG (reference sequence). The J gene is TRBJ1-1, the V gene TRBV30, with a weak D call TRBD1 (5 bases). The TCR sequence derives from a woman between 65 and 79 years old with active or convalescent COVID-19. Sequenced input: peripheral blood. Here the CDR3 reads CAWSYDRNTEAFF. The CDR3 nucleotides are TGTGCCTGGAGTTACGACAGGAACACTGAAGCTTTCTTT.